This T cell receptor beta chain was recovered during a study of cytomegalovirus exposure and HLA in healthy donors. In germline, CDR1 is SNHLY, CDR2 FYNNEI. V was clipped by 8 bases and J by 2 bases, with 18 bases between them. CDR3 size: 15 residues. It was with 60 Vbeta and 13 Jbeta primers that the PCR ran. Libraries were prepared by immunoSEQ multiplex PCR; TCRdb keeps only in-frame clonotypes and omits some of them. The table shows about 190,000 clones, with about 69% occurring only once. Comment on this clone: Its antigen is not identified.

Findings of the study overall: Clonal expansion was found to be greater in HLA-associated TCR beta chains than in equally common others in a later analysis. In a later analysis, a missense DCLRE1C variant was linked to TCR beta V- and J-gene trimming. Presence/absence analyses rested on an assumption that sequencing depth was roughly uniform across donors. HLA alleles were associated with 18,000 or so TCR beta sequences in a later analysis at 0.05 false discovery rate.

This chain connects TRBV2 to TRBJ1-1; D is unclear. The sample consisted of PBMCs. This TCR came from a man under 40 in good health and CMV-seropositive. CDR3 DNA sequence: TGTGCCAGCGAGCAGTATAACCGGGGAAACACTGAAGCTTTCTTT. Residues: CASEQYNRGNTEAFF.